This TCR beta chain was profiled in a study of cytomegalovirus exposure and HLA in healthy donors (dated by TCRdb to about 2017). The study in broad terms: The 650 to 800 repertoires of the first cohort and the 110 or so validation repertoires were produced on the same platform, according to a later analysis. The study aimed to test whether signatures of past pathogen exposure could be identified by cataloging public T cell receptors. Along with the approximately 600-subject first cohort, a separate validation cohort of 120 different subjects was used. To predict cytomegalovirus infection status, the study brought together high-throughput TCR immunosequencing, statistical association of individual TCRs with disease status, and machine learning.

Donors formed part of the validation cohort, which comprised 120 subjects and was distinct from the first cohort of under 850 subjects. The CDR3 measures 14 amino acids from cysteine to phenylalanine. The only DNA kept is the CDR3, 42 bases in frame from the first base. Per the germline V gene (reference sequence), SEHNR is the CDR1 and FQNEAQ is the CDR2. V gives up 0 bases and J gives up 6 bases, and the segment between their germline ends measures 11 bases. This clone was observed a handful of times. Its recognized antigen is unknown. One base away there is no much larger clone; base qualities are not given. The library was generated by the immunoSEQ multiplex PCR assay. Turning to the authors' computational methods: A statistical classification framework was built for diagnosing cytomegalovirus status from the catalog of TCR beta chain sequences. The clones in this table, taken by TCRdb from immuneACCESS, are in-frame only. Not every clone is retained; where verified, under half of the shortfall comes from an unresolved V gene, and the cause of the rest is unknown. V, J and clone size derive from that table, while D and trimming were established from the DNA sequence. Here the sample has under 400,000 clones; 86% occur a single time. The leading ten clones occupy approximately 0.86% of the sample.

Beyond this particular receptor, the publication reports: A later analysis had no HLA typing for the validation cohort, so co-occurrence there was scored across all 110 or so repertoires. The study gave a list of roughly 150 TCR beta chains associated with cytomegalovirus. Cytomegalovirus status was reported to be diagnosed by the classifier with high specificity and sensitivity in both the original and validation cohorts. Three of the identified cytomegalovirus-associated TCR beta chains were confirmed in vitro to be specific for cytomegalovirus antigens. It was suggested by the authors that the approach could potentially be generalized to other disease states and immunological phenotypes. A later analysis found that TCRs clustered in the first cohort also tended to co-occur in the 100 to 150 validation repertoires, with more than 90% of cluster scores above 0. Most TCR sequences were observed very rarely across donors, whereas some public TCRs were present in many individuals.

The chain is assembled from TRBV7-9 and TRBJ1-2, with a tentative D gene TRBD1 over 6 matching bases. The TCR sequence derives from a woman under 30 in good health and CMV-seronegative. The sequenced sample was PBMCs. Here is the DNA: TGTGCCAGCAGCTTAGCGCAGGGGCTGGATGGCTACACCTTC. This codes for CASSLAQGLDGYTF.